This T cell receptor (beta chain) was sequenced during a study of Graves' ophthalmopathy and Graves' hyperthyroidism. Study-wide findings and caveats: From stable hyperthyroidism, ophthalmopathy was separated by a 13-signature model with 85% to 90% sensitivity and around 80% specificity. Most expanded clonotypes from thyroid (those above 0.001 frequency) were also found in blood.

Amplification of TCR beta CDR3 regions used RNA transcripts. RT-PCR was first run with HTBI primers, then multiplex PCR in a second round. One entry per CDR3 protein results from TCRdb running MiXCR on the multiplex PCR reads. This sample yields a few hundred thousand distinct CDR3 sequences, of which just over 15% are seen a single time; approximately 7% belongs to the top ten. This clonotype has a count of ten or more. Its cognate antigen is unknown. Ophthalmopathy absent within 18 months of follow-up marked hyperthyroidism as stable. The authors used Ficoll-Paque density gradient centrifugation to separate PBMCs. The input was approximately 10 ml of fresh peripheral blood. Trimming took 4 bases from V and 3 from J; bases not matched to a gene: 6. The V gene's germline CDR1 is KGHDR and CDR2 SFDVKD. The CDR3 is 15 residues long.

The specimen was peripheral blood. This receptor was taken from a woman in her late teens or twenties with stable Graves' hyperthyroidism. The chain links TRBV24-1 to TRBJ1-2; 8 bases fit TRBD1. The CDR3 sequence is CATSDPQGEDYGYTF. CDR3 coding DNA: TGTGCCACCAGTGACCCACAGGGGGAGGACTATGGCTACACCTTC.